These 7 T cell receptor beta chains came from one sample sequenced in a study of long-term antiretroviral therapy in people with HIV. A v3.0 immunoSEQ assay was performed at survey level. Libraries were prepared by immunoSEQ multiplex PCR; TCRdb keeps only in-frame clonotypes and omits some of them. The table records around 7,000 clones, about four fifths of them present only once. The specimen comprised unsorted PBMCs, sampled around 0.9 years before starting antiretroviral therapy. These receptors were taken from a man in his forties with HIV.

This clone is classed as medium-sized. The sample holds other DNA sequences that translate to the same CDR3. J is TRBJ2-7 and V is TRBV5-1, with D uncertain. CDR3 size: 13 residues. V lost 0 bases to trimming and J lost 3 bases, with 7 bases between them. The germline CDR1 and CDR2 sequences are SGHRS and YFSETQ. CDR3 sequence (DNA): TGCGCCAGCAGCTTGGGGGCAGGCTACGAGCAGTACTTC. Protein: CASSLGAGYEQYF.

The chain is built from TRBV30 and TRBJ1-4; D gene unclear. Germline values: CDR1 GTSNPN, CDR2 SVGIG (reference sequence). Trimming left V 4 bases short and J 8 bases short, with 14 bases between. The CDR3 has 13 residues. The CDR3 reads CAWKREREEKLFF. In DNA, the CDR3 is TGTGCCTGGAAACGAGAGAGAGAAGAAAAACTGTTTTTT.

This chain links TRBV4-3 with TRBJ1-6; perhaps TRBD1 as D (6 bases). This CDR3 contains 17 residues. The ends were cut back, 0 bases at V and 7 bases at J, with 16 bases in the middle. The germline gives CDR1 LGHNA, CDR2 YSLEER. In nucleotides, the CDR3 is TGCGCCAGCAGCCAAGATAAGGGGGAGGTCTGGAATTCACCCCTCCACTTT. The encoded protein is CASSQDKGEVWNSPLHF.

This clone appeared a few times. The genes are TRBV25-1 and TRBJ1-1; D possibly corresponds to TRBD1 (5 bases). Germline V CDR1 and CDR2: MGHDK, SYGVNS. This CDR3 has 11 residues. V lost 7 bases, J lost 3 bases, and 6 bases lay in between. The CDR3 sequence: CASTGYTEAFF. The CDR3 DNA reads TGTGCCAGCACAGGGTACACTGAAGCTTTCTTT.

The chain employs TRBV4-3 and TRBJ2-2; unclear D gene. Germline CDR1 reads LGHNA; CDR2 reads YSLEER. The CDR3 totals 12 residues. The ends were cut back, 6 bases at V and 2 bases at J, with 4 bases in the middle. CDR3 protein: CASRANTGELFF. CDR3 nucleotide sequence: TGCGCCAGCAGAGCAAACACCGGGGAGCTGTTTTTT.

The rearrangement links TRBV5-1 to TRBJ2-4, with 13 bases identical to TRBD2. The V segment lost 4 bases and the J segment 3 bases; nucleotides outside the gene matches: 4. This CDR3 has 16 amino acids. Germline V gene data show CDR1 as SGHRS and CDR2 as YFSETQ. The CDR3 bases are TGCGCCAGCAGCATCGGACTAGCGGGGGACAAAAACATTCAGTACTTC. Its translation is CASSIGLAGDKNIQYF.

The chain employs TRBV7-9 and TRBJ2-2, with D uncertain. Germline lookup yields CDR1 SEHNR and CDR2 FQNEAQ (reference sequence). This CDR3 is 11 amino acids long. Trimming pared 5 bases from V and 8 bases from J, leaving 6 bases between. The CDR3 DNA reads TGTGCCAGCAGCGTTAGTGGGGAGCTGTTTTTT. Encoded protein: CASSVSGELFF.